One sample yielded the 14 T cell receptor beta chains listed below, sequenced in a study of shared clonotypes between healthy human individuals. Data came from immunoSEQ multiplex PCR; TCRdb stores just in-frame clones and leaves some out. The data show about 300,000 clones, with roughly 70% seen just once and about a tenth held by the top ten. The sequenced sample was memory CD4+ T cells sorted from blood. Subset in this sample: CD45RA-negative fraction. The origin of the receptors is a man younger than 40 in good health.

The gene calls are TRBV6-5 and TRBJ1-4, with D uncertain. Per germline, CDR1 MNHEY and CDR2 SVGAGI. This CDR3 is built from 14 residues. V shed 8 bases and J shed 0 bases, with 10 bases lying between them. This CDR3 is CASGERATNEKLFF. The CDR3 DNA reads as TGTGCCAGCGGTGAAAGAGCAACTAATGAAAAACTGTTTTTT.

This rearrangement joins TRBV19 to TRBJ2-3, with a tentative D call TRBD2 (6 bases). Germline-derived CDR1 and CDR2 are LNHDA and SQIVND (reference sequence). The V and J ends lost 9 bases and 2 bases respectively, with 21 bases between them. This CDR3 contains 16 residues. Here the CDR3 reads CASAPGTPRTTDTQYF. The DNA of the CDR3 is TGTGCCAGCGCCCCCGGGACTCCTAGAACCACAGATACGCAGTATTTT. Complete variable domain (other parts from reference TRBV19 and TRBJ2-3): DGGITQSPKYLFRKEGQNVTLSCEQNLNHDAMYWYRQDPGQGLRLIYYSQIVNDFQKGDIAEGYSVSREKKESFPLTVTSAQKNPTAFYLCASAPGTPRTTDTQYFGPGTRLTVL.

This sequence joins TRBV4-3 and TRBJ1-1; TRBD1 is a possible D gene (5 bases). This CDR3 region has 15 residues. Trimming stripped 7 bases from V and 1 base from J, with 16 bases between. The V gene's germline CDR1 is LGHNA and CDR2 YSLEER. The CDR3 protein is CASTRSPTENTEAFF. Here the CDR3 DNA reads TGCGCCAGCACCCGTTCCCCGACAGAGAACACTGAAGCTTTCTTT.

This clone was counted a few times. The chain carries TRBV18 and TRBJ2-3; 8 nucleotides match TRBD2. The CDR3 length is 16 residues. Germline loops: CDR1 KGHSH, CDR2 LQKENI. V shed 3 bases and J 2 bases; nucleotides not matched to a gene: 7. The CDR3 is CASSPLLADHTDTQYF. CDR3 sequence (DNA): TGTGCCAGCTCACCCCTACTAGCGGACCACACAGATACGCAGTATTTT.

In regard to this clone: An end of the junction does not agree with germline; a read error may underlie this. CDR3 region: CAGSPGWTQYF. In DNA form, the CDR3 reads TGTGCCGGCAGCCCTGGTTGGACCCAGTACTTC. The gene calls are TRBV7-2 and TRBJ2-5; D call uncertain. This CDR3 comprises 11 residues. In germline, CDR1 is SGHTA, CDR2 FQGNSA.

The DNA of the CDR3 is TGCGCCAGCAGCCAAGATGTGGGACAAGCTAATGAAAAACTGTTTTTT. Its translation is CASSQDVGQANEKLFF. This chain links TRBV4-1 with TRBJ1-4; maybe TRBD1 (6 bases). Germline V CDR1 and CDR2: MGHRA, YSYEKL. The CDR3 sequence is 16 residues long. V lost 0 bases and J 3 bases, leaving 11 bases between the germline ends.

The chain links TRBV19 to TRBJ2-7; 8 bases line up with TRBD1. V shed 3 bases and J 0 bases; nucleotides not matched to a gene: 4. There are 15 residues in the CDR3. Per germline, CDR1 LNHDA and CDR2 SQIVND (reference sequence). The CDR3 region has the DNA TGTGCCAGTAGTATTGGGACAGGTGTCTCCTACGAGCAGTACTTC. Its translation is CASSIGTGVSYEQYF.

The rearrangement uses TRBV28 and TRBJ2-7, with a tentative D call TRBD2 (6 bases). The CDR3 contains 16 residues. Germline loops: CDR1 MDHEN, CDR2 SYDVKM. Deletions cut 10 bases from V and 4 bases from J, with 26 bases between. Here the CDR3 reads CATLGLSGERTYEQYF. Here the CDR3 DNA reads TGTGCCACCCTAGGACTTAGCGGTGAGAGAACGTACGAGCAGTACTTC.

The CDR3 nucleotides read TGTGCCAGCAGCGCACCTAGCACAGATACGCAGTATTTT. Translation gives CASSAPSTDTQYF. The rearrangement joins TRBV28 to TRBJ2-3, with D unclear. Trimming stripped 6 bases from V and 0 bases from J, with 7 bases between. Per germline, CDR1 MDHEN and CDR2 SYDVKM. This CDR3 contains 13 residues.

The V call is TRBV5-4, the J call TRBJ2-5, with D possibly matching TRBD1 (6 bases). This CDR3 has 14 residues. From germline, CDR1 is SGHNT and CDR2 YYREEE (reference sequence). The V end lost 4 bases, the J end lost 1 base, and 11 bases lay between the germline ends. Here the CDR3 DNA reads TGTGCCAGCAGCGGACAGAGATCCCAAGAGACCCAGTACTTC. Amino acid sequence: CASSGQRSQETQYF.

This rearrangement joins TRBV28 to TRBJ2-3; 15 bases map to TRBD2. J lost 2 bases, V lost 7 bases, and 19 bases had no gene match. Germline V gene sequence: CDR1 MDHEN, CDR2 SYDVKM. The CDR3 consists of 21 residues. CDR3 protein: CASTTAPWTSGRVPYTDTQYF. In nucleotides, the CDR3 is TGTGCCAGCACCACTGCACCCTGGACTAGCGGGAGGGTGCCGTACACAGATACGCAGTATTTT. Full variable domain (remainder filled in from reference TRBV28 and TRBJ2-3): DVKVTQSSRYLVKRTGEKVFLECVQDMDHENMFWYRQDPGLGLRLIYFSYDVKMKEKGDIPEGYSVSREKKERFSLILESASTNQTSMYLCASTTAPWTSGRVPYTDTQYFGPGTRLTVL.

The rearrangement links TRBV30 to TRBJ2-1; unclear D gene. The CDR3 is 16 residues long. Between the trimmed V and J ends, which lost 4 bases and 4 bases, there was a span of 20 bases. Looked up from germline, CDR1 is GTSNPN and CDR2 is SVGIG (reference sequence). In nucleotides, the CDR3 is TGTGCCTGGATCCCGTCAGACCAGCTGAAGTACAATGAGCAGTTCTTC. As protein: CAWIPSDQLKYNEQFF. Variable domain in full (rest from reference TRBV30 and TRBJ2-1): SQTIHQWPATLVQPVGSPLSLECTVEGTSNPNLYWYRQAAGRGLQLLFYSVGIGQISSEVPQNLSASRPQDRQFILSSKKLLLSDSGFYLCAWIPSDQLKYNEQFFGPGTRLTVL.

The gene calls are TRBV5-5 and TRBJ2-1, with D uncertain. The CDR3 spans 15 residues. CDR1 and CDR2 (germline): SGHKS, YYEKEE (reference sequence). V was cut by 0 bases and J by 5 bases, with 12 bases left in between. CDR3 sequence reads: CASSLAGLINNEQFF. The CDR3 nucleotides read TGTGCCAGCAGCTTGGCCGGGTTAATCAACAATGAGCAGTTCTTC.

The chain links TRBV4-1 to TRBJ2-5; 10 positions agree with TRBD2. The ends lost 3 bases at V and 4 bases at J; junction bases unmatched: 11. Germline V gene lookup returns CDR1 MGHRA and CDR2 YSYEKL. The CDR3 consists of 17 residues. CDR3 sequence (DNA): TGCGCCAGCAGCCAGGCCAGGGGCCTAGCGGGAGTAGAGACCCAGTACTTC. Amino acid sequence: CASSQARGLAGVETQYF.